These 18 T cell receptor beta chains were all obtained from the same sample, sequenced in a study of graft-versus-host responses after intestinal transplantation (dated by TCRdb to the early 2020s). This specimen's time point label, interpreted: cells obtained before transplantation from donor or recipient. No antigen is known for these receptors. Libraries were prepared through the immunoSEQ multiplex PCR assay. In TCRdb, the immuneACCESS table is reduced to in-frame sequences with V and J assigned. These tables do not hold every clone; where another copy was compared, an unresolved V gene accounts for under half, and the others remain unexplained. In this sample the table shows about 96,000 clones, 80% to 95% of which occur a single time. Approximately 0.18% of the sample belongs to the ten largest clones. The specimen was unstimulated CD4+ T cells sorted from spleen or lymph node cells, collected before intestinal transplant. These receptors were collected from a human donor who received an intestinal transplant.

V and J are TRBV6-5 and TRBJ2-7; 11 nucleotides align to TRBD2. The junction had 8 bases not matched to a gene; V was cut back by 3 bases and J by 4 bases. The CDR3 sequence is 16 residues long. Germline V gene data show CDR1 as MNHEY and CDR2 as SVGAGI. The CDR3: CASSYSGSGRGYEQYF. The CDR3 DNA reads as TGTGCCAGCAGTTATTCCGGTAGCGGGAGGGGATACGAGCAGTACTTC.

J is TRBJ1-2 and V is TRBV9; D remains unclear. The V and J ends lost 3 bases and 3 bases respectively, with 3 bases between them. Looked up from germline, CDR1 is SGDLS and CDR2 is YYNGEE. The CDR3 extends over 11 amino acids. The CDR3 DNA is TGTGCCAGCAGCGCCTACTATGGCTACACCTTC. It encodes CASSAYYGYTF.

This chain links TRBV6-5 with TRBJ1-3; 7 nucleotides agree with TRBD1. Germline lookup yields CDR1 MNHEY and CDR2 SVGAGI. The CDR3 contains 14 residues. The junction had 6 bases not matched to a gene; V was cut back by 6 bases and J by 4 bases. This CDR3 is CASRQPGQGNTIYF. As DNA, the CDR3 is TGTGCCAGCAGACAGCCGGGACAGGGAAACACCATATATTTT.

This chain links TRBV6-6 with TRBJ2-1, with D unresolved. Between the trimmed V and J ends, which lost 0 bases and 8 bases, there was a span of 14 bases. The CDR3 is 15 amino acids. Germline values: CDR1 MNHNY, CDR2 SVGAGI (reference sequence). The CDR3 reads CASSYSNPERDEQFF. The CDR3 bases are TGTGCCAGCAGTTACTCGAATCCGGAGCGCGATGAGCAGTTCTTC.

This chain links TRBV7-9 with TRBJ2-1; 9 bases fit TRBD2. Looked up from germline, CDR1 is SEHNR and CDR2 is FQNEAQ (reference sequence). This CDR3 is built from 18 residues. V lost 7 bases, J lost 6 bases, and 19 bases stayed unmatched. The CDR3 here is CASNPGGSGRALSNEQFF. CDR3 coding DNA: TGTGCCAGCAACCCCGGGGGTAGCGGGAGAGCTTTGTCCAATGAGCAGTTCTTC.

The chain uses TRBV5-1 and TRBJ2-1; a possible D gene is TRBD2 (6 bases). CDR1 is SGHRS, CDR2 YFSETQ, per germline. V gave up 9 bases and J gave up 1 base, with 17 bases separating them. CDR3 length: 15 amino acids. CDR3 amino acids: CANLTIGSSYNEQFF. The CDR3 nucleotides are TGCGCCAACCTGACGATCGGGAGTTCCTACAATGAGCAGTTCTTC.

This rearrangement joins TRBV9 to TRBJ2-1; D gene uncertain. The V and J ends lost 0 bases and 2 bases respectively, with 9 bases between them. Germline V gene sequence: CDR1 SGDLS, CDR2 YYNGEE. The CDR3 runs to 15 residues. The chain's CDR3 is CASSVDGRPYNEQFF. The CDR3 coding sequence is TGTGCCAGCAGCGTAGACGGCAGGCCCTACAATGAGCAGTTCTTC.

The chain uses TRBV29-1 and TRBJ2-3, with no clear D. V was cut by 0 bases and J by 2 bases, with 12 bases left in between. From germline, CDR1 is SQVTM and CDR2 ANQGSEA. The CDR3 totals 15 residues. CDR3 DNA: TGCAGCGTTGAAGACCCCCTAGGTATCACAGATACGCAGTATTTT. Translated, it gives CSVEDPLGITDTQYF.

The chain couples TRBV29-1 to TRBJ1-3, with D unclear. Germline V CDR1 and CDR2: SQVTM, ANQGSEA. This CDR3 spans 12 amino acids. V was pared by 4 bases and J by 0 bases, with 4 bases between. Here the CDR3 DNA reads TGCAGCGTTGGTAGCTCTGGAAACACCATATATTTT. Protein: CSVGSSGNTIYF.

The gene calls are TRBV6-1 and TRBJ1-4, with 7 bases matching TRBD1. The CDR3 sequence is 15 residues long. The V gene end was trimmed by 2 bases and the J gene end by 3 bases; junction bases not matched to a gene: 3. CDR1 is MNHNS and CDR2 is SASEGT in the germline V gene. CDR3 nucleotides: TGTGCCAGCAGTGAACTTGGACAGGCTAATGAAAAACTGTTTTTT. As protein: CASSELGQANEKLFF.

In regard to this clone: Compared with germline, one end of the junction differs, possibly owing to a read error. V gene TRBV2 combines with J gene TRBJ1-1; the D gene is possibly TRBD1 (6 bases). The CDR3 spans 14 residues. Germline assignment: CDR1 SNHLY and CDR2 FYNNEI. Written as DNA, the CDR3 is TGTGCCAGCAGTGAAGCGCAGACTATCACCAGGGGAGCGTTT. It translates to CASSEAQTITRGAF.

The chain is built from TRBV19 and TRBJ2-7, with 12 nucleotides matching TRBD2. Per the germline V gene, CDR1 is LNHDA and CDR2 is SQIVND (reference sequence). The CDR3 covers 16 residues. With V trimmed by 9 bases and J by 3 bases, 12 bases remained unmatched. CDR3 nucleotides: TGTGCCAGCGCCGGACCGACTAGCGGGAGTCGCTACGAGCAGTACTTC. This sequence encodes CASAGPTSGSRYEQYF. The full variable domain, completed using reference TRBV19 and TRBJ2-7, is DGGITQSPKYLFRKEGQNVTLSCEQNLNHDAMYWYRQDPGQGLRLIYYSQIVNDFQKGDIAEGYSVSREKKESFPLTVTSAQKNPTAFYLCASAGPTSGSRYEQYFGPGTRLTVT.

The genes are TRBV29-1 and TRBJ1-2, with 7 nucleotides matching TRBD1. V gave up 3 bases and J gave up 6 bases; unmatched junction bases: 7. Per germline, CDR1 SQVTM and CDR2 ANQGSEA. The CDR3 spans 13 residues. The chain's CDR3 is CSVDLQGLDGYTF. In DNA form, the CDR3 reads TGCAGCGTTGATCTACAGGGGTTAGATGGCTACACCTTC.

The rearrangement joins TRBV28 to TRBJ1-1; TRBD1 might be the D (6 bases). CDR3 length equals 12 residues. Germline CDR1 MDHEN, CDR2 SYDVKM. Trimming took 6 bases from V and 9 from J, leaving 14 bases between them. CDR3 residues: CASRGPTGKAFF. Written as DNA, the CDR3 is TGTGCCAGCAGGGGCCCCACAGGGAAAGCTTTCTTT.

In this sample, this clone turned up once. The chain recombines TRBV4-3 with TRBJ1-2, with no clear D. Trimming left V 3 bases short and J 4 bases short, with 9 bases between. Germline-derived CDR1 and CDR2 are LGHNA and YSLEER. The CDR3 runs 13 residues. Here the CDR3 reads CASSQTAGYGYTF. In DNA, the CDR3 is TGCGCCAGCAGCCAGACGGCGGGCTATGGCTACACCTTC.

The rearrangement joins TRBV6-5 to TRBJ1-3; D is unclear. The CDR3 is made up of 15 amino acids. The ends were cut back, 5 bases at V and 1 base at J, with 12 bases in the middle. Germline V CDR1 and CDR2: MNHEY, SVGAGI. The CDR3 DNA sequence: TGTGCCAGCAGTCCCGGGATGGGGTCTGGAAACACCATATATTTT. It translates to CASSPGMGSGNTIYF.

The CDR3 DNA follows: TGCAGCGTGAGACCGGGGGGGCGCACAGATACGCAGTATTTT. It encodes CSVRPGGRTDTQYF. V and J are TRBV29-1 and TRBJ2-3; 8 nucleotides agree with TRBD2. Germline CDR1 is SQVTM and CDR2 is ANQGSEA. This CDR3 spans 14 amino acids. V gave up 6 bases and J gave up 1 base; unmatched junction bases: 6.

The rearrangement links TRBV2 to TRBJ2-2; 13 nucleotides match TRBD2. This CDR3 region has 16 residues. CDR1 and CDR2 (germline): SNHLY, FYNNEI. V was clipped by 6 bases and J by 6 bases; unmatched bases: 7. The CDR3 here is CASRGRTSGSPGELFF. The CDR3 DNA reads as TGTGCCAGCAGGGGACGGACTAGCGGGAGTCCCGGGGAGCTGTTTTTT.